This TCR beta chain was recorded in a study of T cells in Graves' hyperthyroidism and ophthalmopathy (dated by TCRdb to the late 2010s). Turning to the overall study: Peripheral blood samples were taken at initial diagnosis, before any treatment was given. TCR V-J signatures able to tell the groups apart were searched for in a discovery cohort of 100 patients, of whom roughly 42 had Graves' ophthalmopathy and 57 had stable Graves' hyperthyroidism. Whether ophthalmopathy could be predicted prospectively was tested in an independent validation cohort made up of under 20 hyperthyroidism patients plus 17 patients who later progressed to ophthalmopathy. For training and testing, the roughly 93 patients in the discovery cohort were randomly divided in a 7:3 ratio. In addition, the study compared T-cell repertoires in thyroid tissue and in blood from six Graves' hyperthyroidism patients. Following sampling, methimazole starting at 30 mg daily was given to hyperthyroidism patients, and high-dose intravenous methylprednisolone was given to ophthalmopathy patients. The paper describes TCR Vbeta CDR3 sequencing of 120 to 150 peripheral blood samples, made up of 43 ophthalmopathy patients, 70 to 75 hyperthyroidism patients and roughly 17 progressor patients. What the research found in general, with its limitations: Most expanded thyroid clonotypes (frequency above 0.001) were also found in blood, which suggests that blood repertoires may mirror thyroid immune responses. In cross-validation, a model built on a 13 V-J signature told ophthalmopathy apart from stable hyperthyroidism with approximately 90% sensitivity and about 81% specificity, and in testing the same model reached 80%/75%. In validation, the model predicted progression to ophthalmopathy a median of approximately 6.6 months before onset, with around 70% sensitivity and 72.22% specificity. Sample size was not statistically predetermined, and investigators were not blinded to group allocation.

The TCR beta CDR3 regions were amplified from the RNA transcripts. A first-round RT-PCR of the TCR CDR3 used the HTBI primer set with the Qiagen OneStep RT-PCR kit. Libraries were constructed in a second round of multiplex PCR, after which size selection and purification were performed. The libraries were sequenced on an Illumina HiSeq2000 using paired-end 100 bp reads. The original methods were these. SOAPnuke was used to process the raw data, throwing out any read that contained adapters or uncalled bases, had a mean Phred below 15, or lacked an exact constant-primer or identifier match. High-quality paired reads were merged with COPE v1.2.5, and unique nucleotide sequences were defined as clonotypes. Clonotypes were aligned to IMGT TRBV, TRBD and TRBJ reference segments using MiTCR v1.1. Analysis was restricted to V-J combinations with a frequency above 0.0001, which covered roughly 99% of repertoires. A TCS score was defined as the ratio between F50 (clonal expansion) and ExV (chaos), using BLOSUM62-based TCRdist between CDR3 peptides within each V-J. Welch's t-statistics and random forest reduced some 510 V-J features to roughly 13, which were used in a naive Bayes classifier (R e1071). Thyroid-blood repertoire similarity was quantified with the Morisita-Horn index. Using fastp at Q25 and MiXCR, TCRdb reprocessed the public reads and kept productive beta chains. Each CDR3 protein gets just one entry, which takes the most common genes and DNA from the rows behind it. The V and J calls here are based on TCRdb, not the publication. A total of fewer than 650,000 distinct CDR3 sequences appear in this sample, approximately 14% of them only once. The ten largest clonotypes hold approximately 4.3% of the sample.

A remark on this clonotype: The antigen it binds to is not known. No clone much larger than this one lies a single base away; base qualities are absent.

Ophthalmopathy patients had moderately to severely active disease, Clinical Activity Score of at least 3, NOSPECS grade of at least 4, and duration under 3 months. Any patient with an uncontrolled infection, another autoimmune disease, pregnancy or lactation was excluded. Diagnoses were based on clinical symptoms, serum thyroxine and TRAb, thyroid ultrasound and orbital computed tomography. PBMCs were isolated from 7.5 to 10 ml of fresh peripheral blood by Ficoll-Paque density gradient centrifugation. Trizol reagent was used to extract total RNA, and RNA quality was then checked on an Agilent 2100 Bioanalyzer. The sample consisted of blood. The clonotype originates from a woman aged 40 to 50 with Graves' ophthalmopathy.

The base sequence is TGTGCCAGTCGGAGGGGGATGTCCTACGAGCAGTACTTC. Translated, this is CASRRGMSYEQYF. The V and J genes are TRBV28 and TRBJ2-7; the D gene could be TRBD1 or TRBD2, each one agreeing over 6 bases. Spanning cysteine to phenylalanine, the CDR3 consists of 13 amino acids. Solely the CDR3 DNA is kept, with 39 bases framed from the first base. CDR1 and CDR2 were assigned from the germline V gene as MDHEN and SYDVKM. V lost 9 bases and J lost 1 base; the stretch between them is 13 bases long.